This T cell receptor beta chain appears in the sequencing data of a study of cytomegalovirus exposure and HLA in healthy donors. The study's findings and limits: It was about 150 TCR beta chains that were listed as cytomegalovirus-associated. When analyzed later, a missense DCLRE1C variant was found to be linked to TCR beta V- and J-gene trimming.

With regard to this clone: Its antigen is still unknown.

The PCR contained 60 Vbeta and 13 Jbeta primers. Data came from immunoSEQ multiplex PCR; TCRdb stores just in-frame clones and leaves some out. The sample holds some 86,000 clones, approximately 70% seen once. The CDR3 contains 15 residues. The V gene's germline CDR1 is SGHDT and CDR2 YYEEEE. V lost 1 base and J 4 bases, leaving 12 bases between the germline ends. The sample was PBMCs. This chain joins TRBV5-6 and TRBJ2-1; D is perhaps TRBD2 (6 bases). This receptor was identified in a man in his thirties or forties in good health and CMV-seronegative. The CDR3, as DNA: TGTGCCAGCAGCTTGCCCGGGACTGGGTACAATGAGCAGTTCTTC. Amino acid sequence: CASSLPGTGYNEQFF.